The present T cell receptor (beta chain) was sequenced within a study of vaccination and CD4 T cells after COVID-19. Treatment meaning: approximately nine-day PBMC culture with coronavirus spike peptide pools or control peptides (ViraFEST assay). On this clonotype itself: The antigen remains undetermined.

Trimming took 6 bases from V and 0 from J; bases not matched to a gene: 8. This CDR3 has 16 residues. Per the germline V gene, CDR1 is DFQATT and CDR2 is SNEGSKA (reference sequence). An Oncomine TCR Beta short-read assay was used to sequence the DNA from cultured CD4+ T cells. TCRdb re-called the PCR reads through MiXCR, storing one row per CDR3 protein. The sample includes just under 20,000 distinct CDR3 sequences, 20% to 30% of them seen just once. Sequencing used cultured CD4+ T cells from blood. This receptor was identified in a human donor with COVID-19. The genes are TRBV20-1 and TRBJ2-5; TRBD2 matches at 12 bases. The CDR3: CSALLSSGGDQETQYF. The CDR3 DNA follows: TGCAGTGCCCTACTCTCTAGCGGGGGGGACCAAGAGACCCAGTACTTC.